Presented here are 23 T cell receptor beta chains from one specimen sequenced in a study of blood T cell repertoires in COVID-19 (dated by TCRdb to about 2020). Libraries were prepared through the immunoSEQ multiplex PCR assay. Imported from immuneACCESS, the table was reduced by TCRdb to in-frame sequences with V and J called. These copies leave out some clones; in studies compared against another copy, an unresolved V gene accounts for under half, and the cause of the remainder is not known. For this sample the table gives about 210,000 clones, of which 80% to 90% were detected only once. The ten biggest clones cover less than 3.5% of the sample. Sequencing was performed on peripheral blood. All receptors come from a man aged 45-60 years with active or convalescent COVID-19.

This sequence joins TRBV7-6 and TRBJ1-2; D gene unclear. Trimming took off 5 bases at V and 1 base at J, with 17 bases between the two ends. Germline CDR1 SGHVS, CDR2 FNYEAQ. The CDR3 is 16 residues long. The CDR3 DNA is TGTGCCAGCAGCCCTAGGGCGGGCGGCAGTAACTATGGCTACACCTTC. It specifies CASSPRAGGSNYGYTF.

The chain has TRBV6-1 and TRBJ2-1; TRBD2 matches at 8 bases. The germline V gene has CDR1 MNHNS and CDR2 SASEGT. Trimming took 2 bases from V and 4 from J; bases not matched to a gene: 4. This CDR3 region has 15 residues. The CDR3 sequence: CASSELVAGYNEQFF. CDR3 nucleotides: TGTGCCAGCAGTGAATTGGTAGCGGGGTACAATGAGCAGTTCTTC.

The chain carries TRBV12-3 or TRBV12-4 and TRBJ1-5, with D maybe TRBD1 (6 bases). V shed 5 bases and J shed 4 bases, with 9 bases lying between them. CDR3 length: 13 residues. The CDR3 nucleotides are TGTGCCAGCAGTCGCAGGGGTAATCAGCCCCAGCATTTT. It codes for CASSRRGNQPQHF.

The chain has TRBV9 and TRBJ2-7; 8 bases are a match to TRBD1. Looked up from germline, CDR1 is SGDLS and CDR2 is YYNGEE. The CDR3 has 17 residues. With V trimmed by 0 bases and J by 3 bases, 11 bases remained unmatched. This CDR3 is CASSVEFGQGVFYEQYF. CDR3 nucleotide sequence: TGTGCCAGCAGCGTAGAGTTCGGACAGGGTGTTTTCTACGAGCAGTACTTC. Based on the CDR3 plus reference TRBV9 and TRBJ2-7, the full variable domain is DSGVTQTPKHLITATGQRVTLRCSPRSGDLSVYWYQQSLDQGLQFLIQYYNGEERAKGNILERFSAQQFPDLHSELNLSSLELGDSALYFCASSVEFGQGVFYEQYFGPGTRLTVT.

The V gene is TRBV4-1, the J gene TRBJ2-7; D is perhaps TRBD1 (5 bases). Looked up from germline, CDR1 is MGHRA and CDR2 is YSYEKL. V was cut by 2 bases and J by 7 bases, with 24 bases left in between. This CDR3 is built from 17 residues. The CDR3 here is CASSQLHTGSNVGEQYF. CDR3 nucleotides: TGCGCCAGCAGCCAACTACACACAGGATCCAACGTTGGAGAGCAGTACTTC.

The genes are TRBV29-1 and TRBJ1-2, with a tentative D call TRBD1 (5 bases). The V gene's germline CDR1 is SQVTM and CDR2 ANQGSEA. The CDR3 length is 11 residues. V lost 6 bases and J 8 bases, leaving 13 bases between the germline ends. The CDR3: CSVGGTEGYTF. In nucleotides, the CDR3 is TGCAGCGTCGGGGGGACGGAGGGCTACACCTTC.

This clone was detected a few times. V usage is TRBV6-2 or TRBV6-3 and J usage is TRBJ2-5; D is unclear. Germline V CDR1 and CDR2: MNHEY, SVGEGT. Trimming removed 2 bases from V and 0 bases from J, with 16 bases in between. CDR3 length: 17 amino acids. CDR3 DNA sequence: TGTGCCAGCAGTTACGTCGCACATACCTTTTACCAAGAGACCCAGTACTTC. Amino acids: CASSYVAHTFYQETQYF.

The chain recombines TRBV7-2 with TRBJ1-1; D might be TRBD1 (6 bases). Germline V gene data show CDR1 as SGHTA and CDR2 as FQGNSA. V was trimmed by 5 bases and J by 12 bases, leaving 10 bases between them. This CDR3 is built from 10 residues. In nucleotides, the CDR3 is TGTGCCAGCAGCCTTCAGGGGACTTTCTTT. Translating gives CASSLQGTFF.

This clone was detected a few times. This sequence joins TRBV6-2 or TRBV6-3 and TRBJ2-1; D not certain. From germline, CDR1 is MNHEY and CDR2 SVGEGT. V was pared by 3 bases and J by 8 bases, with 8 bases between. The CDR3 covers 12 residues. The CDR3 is CASSYSLHEQFF. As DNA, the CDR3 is TGTGCCAGCAGTTATAGTCTCCATGAGCAGTTCTTC.

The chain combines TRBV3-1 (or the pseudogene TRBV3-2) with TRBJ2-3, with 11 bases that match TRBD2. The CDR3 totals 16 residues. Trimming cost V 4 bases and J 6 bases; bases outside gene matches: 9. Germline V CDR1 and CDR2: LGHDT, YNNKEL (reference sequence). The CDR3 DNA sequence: TGTGCCAGCAGCCTAGAACTAGCGGGGGCTGGGGATACGCAGTATTTT. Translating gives CASSLELAGAGDTQYF.

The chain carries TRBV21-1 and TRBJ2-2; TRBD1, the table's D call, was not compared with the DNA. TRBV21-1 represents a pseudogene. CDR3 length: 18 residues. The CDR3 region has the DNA TGTGCCAGCAGCAAGTCAAAATACCGGGACAGGGGACCCGGGGAGCTGTTTTTT. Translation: CASSKSKYRDRGPGELFF.

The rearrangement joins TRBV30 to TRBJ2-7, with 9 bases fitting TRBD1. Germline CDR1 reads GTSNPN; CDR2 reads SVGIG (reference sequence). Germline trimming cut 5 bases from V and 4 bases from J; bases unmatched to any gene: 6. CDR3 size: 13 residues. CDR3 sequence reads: CAWAPGQGYEQYF. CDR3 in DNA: TGTGCCTGGGCCCCGGGACAGGGATACGAGCAGTACTTC.

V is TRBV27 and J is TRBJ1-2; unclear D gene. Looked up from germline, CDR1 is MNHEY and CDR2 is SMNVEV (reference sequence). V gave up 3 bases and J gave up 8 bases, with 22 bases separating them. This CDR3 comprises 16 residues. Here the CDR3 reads CASSFSNGEVEYGYTF. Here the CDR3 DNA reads TGTGCCAGCAGTTTCAGTAACGGAGAGGTGGAGTACGGCTACACCTTC.

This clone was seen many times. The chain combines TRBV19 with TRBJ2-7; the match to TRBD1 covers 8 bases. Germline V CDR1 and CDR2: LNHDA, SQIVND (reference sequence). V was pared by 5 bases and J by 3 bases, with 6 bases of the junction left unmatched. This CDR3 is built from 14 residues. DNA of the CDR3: TGTGCCAGTAGTTCTGCAGGGGGCGGCTACGAGCAGTACTTC. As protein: CASSSAGGGYEQYF.

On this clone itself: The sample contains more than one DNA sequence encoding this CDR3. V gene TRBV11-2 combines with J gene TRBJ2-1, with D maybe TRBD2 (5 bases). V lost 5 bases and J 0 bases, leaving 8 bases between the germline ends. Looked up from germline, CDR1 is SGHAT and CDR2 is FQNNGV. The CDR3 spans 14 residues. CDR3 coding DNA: TGTGCCAGCAGCCTGGGGAGCTCCTACAATGAGCAGTTCTTC. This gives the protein CASSLGSSYNEQFF.

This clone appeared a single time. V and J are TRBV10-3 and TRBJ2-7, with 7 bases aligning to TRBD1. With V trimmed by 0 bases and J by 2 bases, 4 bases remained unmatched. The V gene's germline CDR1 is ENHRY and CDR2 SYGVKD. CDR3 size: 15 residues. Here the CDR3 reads CAISESRDSTYEQYF. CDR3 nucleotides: TGTGCCATCAGTGAGTCTCGGGACAGTACCTACGAGCAGTACTTC.

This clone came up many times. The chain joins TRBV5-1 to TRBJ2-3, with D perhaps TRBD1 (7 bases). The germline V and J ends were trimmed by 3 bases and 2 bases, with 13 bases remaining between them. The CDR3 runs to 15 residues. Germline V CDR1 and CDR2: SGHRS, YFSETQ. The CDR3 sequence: CASSSAGTVTDTQYF. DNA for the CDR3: TGCGCCAGCAGCTCGGCGGGGACAGTCACAGATACGCAGTATTTT.

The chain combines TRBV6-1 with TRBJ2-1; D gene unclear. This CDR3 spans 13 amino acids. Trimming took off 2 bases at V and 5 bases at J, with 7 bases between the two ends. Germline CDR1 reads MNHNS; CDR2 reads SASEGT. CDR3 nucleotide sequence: TGTGCCAGCAGTGAAAGCTTCCACAATGAGCAGTTCTTC. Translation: CASSESFHNEQFF.

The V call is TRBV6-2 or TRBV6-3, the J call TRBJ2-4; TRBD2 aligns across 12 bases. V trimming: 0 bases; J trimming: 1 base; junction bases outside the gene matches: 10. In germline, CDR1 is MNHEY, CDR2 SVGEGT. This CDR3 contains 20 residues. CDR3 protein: CASSYSFSLAGGRAKNIQYF. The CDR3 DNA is TGTGCCAGCAGTTACTCGTTCTCCCTAGCGGGGGGGCGCGCCAAAAACATTCAGTACTTC.

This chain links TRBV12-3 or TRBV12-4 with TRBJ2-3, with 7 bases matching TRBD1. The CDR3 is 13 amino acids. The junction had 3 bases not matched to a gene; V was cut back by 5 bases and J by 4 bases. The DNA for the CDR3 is TGTGCCAGCAGTAGACAGGGAGCAGATACGCAGTATTTT. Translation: CASSRQGADTQYF.

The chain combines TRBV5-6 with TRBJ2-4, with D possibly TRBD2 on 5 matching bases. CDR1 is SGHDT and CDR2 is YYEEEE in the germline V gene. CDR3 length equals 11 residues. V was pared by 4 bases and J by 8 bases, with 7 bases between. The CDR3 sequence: CASSIGDIQYF. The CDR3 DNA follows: TGTGCCAGCAGCATCGGGGACATTCAGTACTTC.

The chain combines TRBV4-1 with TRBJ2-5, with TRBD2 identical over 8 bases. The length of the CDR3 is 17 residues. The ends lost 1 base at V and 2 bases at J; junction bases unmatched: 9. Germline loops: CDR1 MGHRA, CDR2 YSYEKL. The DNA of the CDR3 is TGCGCCAGCAGCCAAGGGGCCGGGGGGGCCGGACAAGAGACCCAGTACTTC. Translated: CASSQGAGGAGQETQYF.

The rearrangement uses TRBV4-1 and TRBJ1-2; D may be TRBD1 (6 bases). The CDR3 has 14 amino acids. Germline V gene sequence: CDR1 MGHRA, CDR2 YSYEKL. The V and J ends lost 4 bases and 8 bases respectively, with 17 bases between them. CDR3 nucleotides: TGCGCCAGCAGCCGTCCAAGGCAGGGGATGGGCTACACCTTC. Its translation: CASSRPRQGMGYTF.